These 30 T cell receptor beta chains were sequenced from one sample in a study of identical twins. TCRdb reprocessed the 5' RACE reads with MiXCR, giving one entry per CDR3 protein. This table holds around 1.7 million distinct CDR3 sequences, about 32% found once. The sample comprised cord blood. These receptors were collected from a newborn girl in good health.

The DNA for the CDR3 is TGTGCCAGCAGCCAGAGACATCGCCTCTACGAGCAGTACTTC. Translated, it gives CASSQRHRLYEQYF. The chain combines TRBV6-5 with TRBJ2-5; D is ambiguous. The J call may be wrong; the DNA end is better matched by TRBJ2-7. CDR3 length equals 14 residues. Germline V CDR1 and CDR2: MNHEY, SVGAGI.

This sequence joins TRBV28 and TRBJ2-5; D call uncertain. The V end lost 6 bases, the J end lost 4 bases, and 15 bases lay between the germline ends. The CDR3 is made up of 14 amino acids. Looked up from germline, CDR1 is MDHEN and CDR2 is SYDVKM. CDR3 sequence: CASRNSLIGETQYF. CDR3 nucleotide sequence: TGTGCCAGCAGGAACAGTCTTATAGGAGAGACCCAGTACTTC.

Concerning this clonotype: A much larger clonotype is one base distant, so this may be a read error. V and J are TRBV29-1 and TRBJ1-1, with D uncertain. Trimming stripped 1 base from V and 5 bases from J, with 8 bases between. CDR1 SQVTM and CDR2 ANQGSEA come from the germline V gene. The CDR3 runs to 12 residues. CDR3 region: CSVEGRRTEAFF. In DNA, the CDR3 is TGCAGCGTTGAAGGGAGACGGACTGAAGCTTTCTTT.

This clonotype was observed a handful of times. This chain uses TRBV27 with TRBJ1-4; possibly TRBD1 for D (6 bases). V was cut by 3 bases and J by 10 bases, with 18 bases left in between. This CDR3 spans 15 amino acids. Germline V lookup: CDR1 MNHEY, CDR2 SMNVEV (reference sequence). The CDR3 DNA reads as TGTGCCAGCAGTTTCAATCGGGAGGGGGTCGGAAAACTGTTTTTT. Its protein product is CASSFNREGVGKLFF.

For this clonotype: A much larger clone lies one base from this, so it may be a read error. The chain couples TRBV10-3 to TRBJ2-3; TRBD2 matches 8 bases. The V gene's germline CDR1 is ENHRY and CDR2 SYGVKD. The CDR3 runs to 14 residues. After removal of 4 bases from V and 5 bases from J, the junction contained 5 bases not matched to a gene. CDR3 amino acids: CAISVPSGRDTQYF. The CDR3 coding sequence is TGTGCCATCAGTGTCCCTAGCGGGCGAGATACGCAGTATTTT.

This clonotype was seen a few times. The chain is built from TRBV20-1 and TRBJ2-3; no firm D call. The CDR3 has 15 residues. CDR1 is DFQATT and CDR2 is SNEGSKA in the germline V gene (reference sequence). The V and J ends lost 0 bases and 0 bases respectively, with 10 bases between them. CDR3 residues: CSARESAVSTDTQYF. Written as DNA, the CDR3 is TGCAGTGCTAGAGAGTCGGCGGTTAGCACAGATACGCAGTATTTT.

This clonotype has a handful of counts. V usage is TRBV29-1 and J usage is TRBJ2-3; TRBD1 matches at 9 bases. Germline-derived CDR1 and CDR2 are SQVTM and ANQGSEA. The CDR3 runs 14 residues. The junction had 3 bases not matched to a gene; V was cut back by 1 base and J by 4 bases. The CDR3 protein is CSVEGRQGADTQYF. The DNA of the CDR3 is TGCAGCGTTGAAGGTCGACAGGGGGCAGATACGCAGTATTTT.

This clonotype was seen more than once but under ten times. The chain uses TRBV7-9 and TRBJ2-1; TRBD2 matches 10 bases. V lost 5 bases, J lost 9 bases, and 7 bases stayed unmatched. Germline CDR1 SEHNR, CDR2 FQNEAQ (reference sequence). The CDR3 has 14 residues. CDR3: CASSASGSGGEQFF. The CDR3 DNA reads as TGTGCCAGCAGCGCTAGCGGGAGTGGTGGTGAGCAGTTCTTC. Full variable domain (outside the CDR3, taken from reference TRBV7-9 and TRBJ2-1): DTGVSQNPRHKITKRGQNVTFRCDPISEHNRLYWYRQTLGQGPEFLTYFQNEAQLEKSRLLSDRFSAERPKGSFSTLEIQRTEQGDSAMYLCASSASGSGGEQFFGPGTRLTVL.

A note on this clonotype: Sequence at one end of the junction differs from germline and may be a read error. The CDR3 reads CAGSASSLTDTQYF. Here the CDR3 DNA reads TGTGCCGGCAGTGCGTCCAGCCTAACAGATACGCAGTATTTT. The chain carries TRBV2 and TRBJ2-3; D not resolved. Germline lookup yields CDR1 SNHLY and CDR2 FYNNEI. This CDR3 has 14 residues.

The chain combines TRBV7-8 with TRBJ2-3, with a possible D match to TRBD2 (6 bases). Per germline, CDR1 SGHVS and CDR2 FQNEAQ. V gave up 5 bases and J gave up 1 base, with 22 bases separating them. The CDR3 is made up of 18 amino acids. The chain's CDR3 is CASSPKLGGPGRTDTQYF. The CDR3 DNA reads TGTGCCAGCAGCCCAAAACTCGGAGGGCCGGGACGCACAGATACGCAGTATTTT.

The V gene is TRBV15, the J gene TRBJ2-1, with 7 positions matching TRBD2. This CDR3 comprises 19 residues. V shed 2 bases and J 2 bases; nucleotides not matched to a gene: 15. CDR1 is LNHNV and CDR2 is YYDKDF in the germline V gene (reference sequence). CDR3 bases: TGTGCCACCAGCAGAACATCTGGTGGCGGGAGAGGTCCCTACAATGAGCAGTTCTTC. This encodes CATSRTSGGGRGPYNEQFF.

V usage is TRBV9 and J usage is TRBJ2-3, with D possibly matching TRBD2 (5 bases). The V end lost 4 bases, the J end lost 2 bases, and 11 bases lay between the germline ends. Germline CDR1 SGDLS, CDR2 YYNGEE. CDR3 size: 14 residues. This CDR3 is CASSPRTDTDTQYF. The CDR3 region has the DNA TGTGCCAGCAGCCCTCGGACTGACACAGATACGCAGTATTTT.

This clonotype was counted a few times. The junction departs from the called germline gene at one end, perhaps through a read error. This chain links TRBV9 with TRBJ1-2, with D uncertain. The CDR3 extends over 13 amino acids. Per germline, CDR1 SGDLS and CDR2 YYNGEE. The CDR3 nucleotides are TGTGCCGGCAGCGTAGGTGGGTCCTATGGCTACACCTTC. Translation: CAGSVGGSYGYTF.

This clonotype occurred many times. The chain combines TRBV9 with TRBJ2-1; possibly TRBD2 for D (5 bases). V was clipped by 0 bases and J by 0 bases, with 10 bases between them. Germline CDR1 and CDR2: SGDLS and YYNGEE. This CDR3 spans 16 amino acids. The CDR3 spells CASSVGGGSSYNEQFF. For the CDR3, the DNA is TGTGCCAGCAGCGTAGGAGGAGGATCCTCCTACAATGAGCAGTTCTTC.

For this clonotype: A much larger clonotype is one base distant, so this may be a read error. This sequence joins TRBV12-3 or TRBV12-4 and TRBJ2-7; D is unresolved. The V end was cut by 3 bases, the J end by 1 base, with 16 bases between. The CDR3 totals 16 residues. The CDR3 DNA is TGTGCCAGCAGTTTGAGAACAGCAATAGATTCCTACGAGCAGTACTTC. The encoded protein is CASSLRTAIDSYEQYF.

This clonotype was seen a handful of times. The rearrangement uses TRBV27 and TRBJ2-7; TRBD2 aligns across 16 bases. V lost 5 bases and J lost 9; bases outside the gene matches: 22. This CDR3 is built from 20 residues. The germline V gene has CDR1 MNHEY and CDR2 SMNVEV (reference sequence). DNA for the CDR3: TGTGCCAGCAGTCCCTCGGGACTAGCGGGAGGGCCAGATAATCTACGAGGGCAGTACTTC. Protein: CASSPSGLAGGPDNLRGQYF.

The chain is built from TRBV4-2 and TRBJ2-3; 8 bases fit TRBD2. Trimming cost V 1 base and J 4 bases; bases outside gene matches: 4. This CDR3 is 15 amino acids long. In germline, CDR1 is LGHNA, CDR2 YNFKEQ. This CDR3 is CASSQGTSWADTQYF. As DNA, the CDR3 is TGTGCCAGCAGCCAAGGGACTAGCTGGGCAGATACGCAGTATTTT.

The chain joins TRBV6-5 to TRBJ2-7; perhaps TRBD2 as D (5 bases). CDR3 size: 13 residues. The V end was cut by 4 bases, the J end by 7 bases, with 14 bases between. The V gene's germline CDR1 is MNHEY and CDR2 SVGAGI. CDR3 amino acids: CASSSSRSGEQYF. CDR3 bases: TGTGCCAGCAGTTCGTCCAGGTCGGGGGAGCAGTACTTC.

The rearrangement joins TRBV5-1 to TRBJ2-3; no clear D gene. V was cut by 7 bases and J by 4 bases, with 13 bases left in between. Per the germline V gene, CDR1 is SGHRS and CDR2 is YFSETQ. The CDR3 runs 13 residues. DNA of the CDR3: TGCGCCAGCGGATATGTAGTCCCAGATACGCAGTATTTT. Protein: CASGYVVPDTQYF.

The J gene is TRBJ2-5, the V gene TRBV12-3 or TRBV12-4; D tentatively reads TRBD1 or TRBD2 (6 bases each). This CDR3 region has 14 residues. V was shortened by 5 bases and J by 5 bases, with 15 bases between the two germline ends. CDR3 loop: CASSLHRRGETQYF. As DNA, the CDR3 is TGTGCCAGCAGTCTTCACAGGAGGGGGGAGACCCAGTACTTC.

The chain recombines TRBV20-1 with TRBJ2-3, with 11 bases lining up with TRBD2. In germline, CDR1 is DFQATT, CDR2 SNEGSKA (reference sequence). CDR3 length: 14 residues. V shed 7 bases and J 5 bases; nucleotides not matched to a gene: 8. This chain's CDR3 is CSVRISGRGDTQYF. CDR3 DNA: TGCAGTGTTCGAATTAGCGGGAGGGGAGATACGCAGTATTTT.

This clonotype was picked up many times. This chain uses TRBV5-1 with TRBJ1-2, with a possible D match to TRBD1 (5 bases). This CDR3 comprises 12 residues. Between the trimmed V and J ends, which lost 5 bases and 8 bases, there was a span of 13 bases. Germline V CDR1 and CDR2: SGHRS, YFSETQ. The CDR3 coding sequence is TGCGCCAGCAGTTCTGACAGAGAGGGCTACACCTTC. Amino acid sequence: CASSSDREGYTF.

The J gene is TRBJ1-5, the V gene TRBV7-8, with 9 bases aligning to TRBD1. The CDR3 has 16 residues. Trimming cost V 5 bases and J 4 bases; bases outside gene matches: 9. In germline, CDR1 is SGHVS, CDR2 FQNEAQ. CDR3 sequence (DNA): TGTGCCAGCAGCCCGATTCGGACAGGGGCGAATCAGCCCCAGCATTTT. This translates into CASSPIRTGANQPQHF.

The chain employs TRBV11-2 and TRBJ1-2; the match to TRBD1 covers 7 bases. Trimming cost V 4 bases and J 6 bases; bases outside gene matches: 11. This CDR3 is 15 amino acids long. Per the germline V gene, CDR1 is SGHAT and CDR2 is FQNNGV. Here the CDR3 DNA reads TGTGCCAGCAGCTCATTAATAGGACAGGAAGATGGCTACACCTTC. It is translated as CASSSLIGQEDGYTF.

Many counts were recorded for this clonotype. The chain joins TRBV4-2 to TRBJ2-3; weak D call: TRBD2 (5 bases). The V gene lost 0 bases and the J gene lost 3 bases, with 7 bases spanning the gap. CDR1 and CDR2 from the germline V gene are LGHNA and YNFKEQ. This CDR3 comprises 14 residues. The CDR3 coding sequence is TGTGCCAGCAGCCAAGATTGGAGGACAGATACGCAGTATTTT. Its translation is CASSQDWRTDTQYF.

This clonotype was seen at least ten times. The CDR3 here is CSVAPSWNSYEQYF. For the CDR3, the DNA is TGCAGCGTTGCCCCGAGCTGGAACTCCTACGAGCAGTACTTC. The genes are TRBV29-1 and TRBJ2-7; no reliable D call. The germline V gene has CDR1 SQVTM and CDR2 ANQGSEA. The CDR3 spans 14 residues. Trimming pared 4 bases from V and 0 bases from J, leaving 13 bases between.

Notes on this clonotype: A read error may produce the germline difference seen at one junction end. This sequence joins TRBV5-1 and TRBJ1-3, with D possibly being TRBD1 (5 bases). The CDR3 runs 14 residues. Germline values: CDR1 SGHRS, CDR2 YFSETQ. CDR3 nucleotide sequence: TGTGCCAGCAGTTTATGGGGGTCTGGAAACACCATATATTTT. Translation gives CASSLWGSGNTIYF.

The chain recombines TRBV20-1 with TRBJ2-3; the match to TRBD2 covers 8 bases. The CDR3 is 13 amino acids. Germline-derived CDR1 and CDR2 are DFQATT and SNEGSKA (reference sequence). V lost 5 bases, J lost 4 bases, and 5 bases stayed unmatched. This CDR3 is CSARGGIADTQYF. In DNA form, the CDR3 reads TGCAGTGCTCGGGGGGGCATCGCAGATACGCAGTATTTT.

This clonotype was counted only a few times. The chain couples TRBV5-1 to TRBJ2-3, with 10 positions matching TRBD2. The CDR3 has 15 residues. V trimming: 4 bases; J trimming: 5 bases; junction bases outside the gene matches: 7. Germline-derived CDR1 and CDR2 are SGHRS and YFSETQ. The CDR3 protein is CASSRASGGVDTQYF. The CDR3 DNA reads TGCGCCAGCAGCCGAGCTAGCGGGGGTGTAGATACGCAGTATTTT.

Comments on this clonotype: A much larger clone is a single base away; this may be a read error. The chain recombines TRBV24-1 with TRBJ1-2, with D uncertain. Germline CDR1 reads KGHDR; CDR2 reads SFDVKD. CDR3 length equals 13 residues. The CDR3 sequence is CASSDLLHYGYTF. The CDR3 coding sequence is TGTGCCTCCAGTGATTTGCTACACTATGGCTACACCTTC.